This TCR beta chain was observed in a study of low-dose radiotherapy and immunotherapy resistance in tumors. For the study at large: It was 1 Gy per fraction every two weeks that Cohort 2 received, adding up to 13 Gy over 26 weeks.

The CDR3 is 15 amino acids in total, end residues counted. In germline, CDR1 is KGHSH, CDR2 LQKENI. TRAV and TRBV primers primed cDNA for both TCRalpha and TCRbeta. With a V-primer adapter and a constant-region primer, TCRs were amplified for about 19 PCR cycles. The authors amplified isolated mRNA by in vitro transcription. TCRdb fed the reads into MiXCR, producing one record per CDR3 protein. The table has 80,000 to 95,000 distinct CDR3 sequences, more than 7.5% seen once. Time point in this sample: before trial treatment. In the case of this clonotype: No DNA is shown, since the ends of the CDR3 on it are uncertain; the CDR3 is the one TCRdb lists.

The TCR was taken from a male donor with prostate cancer. The V and J genes are TRBV18 and TRBJ2-2. The material was PBMCs, obtained before treatment. CDR3 protein: CASSPQGATGELFFF.